The 28 T cell receptor beta chains presented below share a single source sample, sequenced in a study of blood T cells in healthy people across ages. For the second PCR, which ran for roughly 6 to 12 cycles, a sample-barcoded 5' primer and a J-beta primer mix were used. MiXCR was run by TCRdb on the 5' RACE reads, yielding one entry per CDR3 protein. Of hundreds of thousands of distinct CDR3 sequences listed, roughly 50% are singletons. The sequenced material came from blood. These receptors all come from a man older than 75 in good health.

J is TRBJ2-6 and V is TRBV5-5; D gene uncertain. The CDR3 is made up of 15 amino acids. The germline V gene has CDR1 SGHKS and CDR2 YYEKEE (reference sequence). Deletions cut 4 bases from V and 2 bases from J, with 10 bases between. CDR3 in amino acids: CASSPARTGANVLTF. The CDR3, as DNA: TGTGCCAGCAGCCCCGCGAGGACTGGGGCCAACGTCCTGACTTTC.

V usage is TRBV6-6 and J usage is TRBJ1-2; TRBD1 matches at 10 bases. J gave up 4 bases and V 6 bases, and 8 bases lay outside the gene matches. In germline, CDR1 is MNHNY, CDR2 SVGAGI (reference sequence). The CDR3 extends over 15 amino acids. The CDR3 sequence: CASRQGQGIGYGYTF. In nucleotides, the CDR3 is TGTGCCAGCAGGCAGGGACAGGGGATCGGCTATGGCTACACCTTC.

Details on this clonotype: At one boundary the junction diverges from the germline segment, which might be a read error. The chain joins TRBV2 to TRBJ2-1, with 11 positions matching TRBD2. CDR1 SNHLY and CDR2 FYNNEI come from the germline V gene. The CDR3 has 14 amino acids. CDR3 amino acids: CASSLSSGRTEQFF. Here the CDR3 DNA reads TGTGCCAGCAGTCTTTCTAGCGGGAGGACTGAGCAGTTTTTC.

V is TRBV5-1 and J is TRBJ2-5; D is uncertain. Per the germline V gene, CDR1 is SGHRS and CDR2 is YFSETQ. V shed 0 bases and J shed 5 bases, with 8 bases lying between them. CDR3 size: 13 residues. CDR3 residues: CASSLAYSETQYF. The CDR3 coding sequence is TGCGCCAGCAGCTTGGCCTATTCGGAGACCCAGTACTTC.

This clonotype appeared many times. The chain carries TRBV7-2 and TRBJ2-1, with D hard to call. The V end lost 6 bases, the J end lost 6 bases, and 9 bases lay between the germline ends. Germline V CDR1 and CDR2: SGHTA, FQGNSA. The CDR3 has 12 residues. This chain's CDR3 is CASSLWGNEQFF. CDR3 DNA sequence: TGTGCCAGCAGTCTATGGGGCAATGAGCAGTTCTTC.

This clonotype has only a few counts. V gene TRBV20-1 combines with J gene TRBJ2-7; TRBD1 agrees at 7 bases. V was pared by 5 bases and J by 5 bases, with 9 bases of the junction left unmatched. The CDR3 covers 13 residues. Germline CDR1 is DFQATT and CDR2 is SNEGSKA (reference sequence). The CDR3 protein is CSAPDRFLNEQYF. The CDR3 DNA follows: TGCAGTGCTCCGGACAGGTTTCTGAACGAGCAGTACTTC.

The gene calls are TRBV7-9 and TRBJ2-5; a possible D gene is TRBD2 (6 bases). The V and J ends lost 4 bases and 1 base respectively, with 10 bases between them. The CDR3 totals 14 residues. The germline CDR1 and CDR2 sequences are SEHNR and FQNEAQ (reference sequence). The chain's CDR3 is CASSSERVQETQYF. The CDR3 DNA is TGTGCCAGCAGCTCGGAGCGGGTCCAAGAGACCCAGTACTTC.

This chain's CDR3 is CASSSPSGTTDTQYF. CDR3 coding DNA: TGTGCCAGCAGTTCCCCTAGCGGGACCACAGATACGCAGTATTTT. The V and J genes are TRBV6-5 and TRBJ2-3; 9 nucleotides agree with TRBD2. Germline V gene sequence: CDR1 MNHEY, CDR2 SVGAGI. The CDR3 consists of 15 residues. With V trimmed by 4 bases and J by 2 bases, 4 bases remained unmatched.

The rearrangement links TRBV20-1 to TRBJ2-1, with TRBD2 matching over 9 bases. V lost 4 bases, J lost 9 bases, and 13 bases stayed unmatched. Germline V CDR1 and CDR2: DFQATT, SNEGSKA (reference sequence). This CDR3 comprises 15 residues. DNA for the CDR3: TGCAGTGCTACCAGGATAGCGGGAGCTTACGGTGAGCAGTTCTTC. As protein: CSATRIAGAYGEQFF.

The chain couples TRBV7-9 to TRBJ2-4; TRBD2 might be the D (5 bases). Germline values: CDR1 SEHNR, CDR2 FQNEAQ (reference sequence). Trimming removed 9 bases from V and 1 base from J, with 10 bases in between. The CDR3 covers 13 residues. Here the CDR3 reads CARHTGAKNIQYF. The CDR3 nucleotides read TGTGCCAGGCACACGGGGGCCAAAAACATTCAGTACTTC.

This clonotype was counted a few times. The CDR3 DNA is TGCAGTGCTAGGTGGGCTAGCGGGTACAATGAGCAGTTCTTC. This codes for CSARWASGYNEQFF. The chain recombines TRBV20-1 with TRBJ2-1; 8 positions agree with TRBD2. Germline loops: CDR1 DFQATT, CDR2 SNEGSKA (reference sequence). The CDR3 runs to 14 residues. V was clipped by 3 bases and J by 4 bases; unmatched bases: 5.

The genes are TRBV27 and TRBJ2-1, with TRBD2 identical over 7 bases. The length of the CDR3 is 14 residues. CDR1 is MNHEY, CDR2 SMNVEV, per germline (reference sequence). J lost 5 bases, V lost 7 bases, and 8 bases had no gene match. For the CDR3, the DNA is TGTGCCAGCACCCGACTGACTAGCAACAATGAGCAGTTCTTC. Translation gives CASTRLTSNNEQFF.

V usage is TRBV5-1 and J usage is TRBJ2-5; possible D gene TRBD1, 6 bases. The V gene lost 3 bases and the J gene lost 5 bases, with 17 bases spanning the gap. CDR3 length equals 15 residues. Per the germline V gene, CDR1 is SGHRS and CDR2 is YFSETQ. The CDR3 is CASSSLGAVGETQYF. The CDR3 DNA is TGCGCCAGCAGCTCCCTGGGGGCCGTCGGTGAGACCCAGTACTTC.

The V call is TRBV7-6, the J call TRBJ2-1; a weak D match, TRBD1 (6 bases). The CDR3 has 14 amino acids. Trimming removed 3 bases from V and 7 bases from J, with 13 bases in between. Germline V gene lookup returns CDR1 SGHVS and CDR2 FNYEAQ. CDR3 sequence (DNA): TGTGCCAGCAGCTTCGTGCCAGGGGAGAATGAGCAGTTCTTC. Translating it yields CASSFVPGENEQFF.

This clonotype showed up just a few times. This chain uses TRBV7-2 with TRBJ2-6; 8 bases match TRBD1. V lost 3 bases to trimming and J lost 0 bases; unmatched junction nucleotides: 7. Germline V gives CDR1 SGHTA, CDR2 FQGNSA. This CDR3 has 18 residues. CDR3 in DNA: TGTGCCAGCAGCTTCGGACAGGGTGGAAACTCTGGGGCCAACGTCCTGACTTTC. Translation gives CASSFGQGGNSGANVLTF.

This clonotype has only one observation. The chain combines TRBV13 with TRBJ2-1, with 7 nucleotides matching TRBD2. CDR3 length: 15 amino acids. V shed 6 bases and J 5 bases; nucleotides not matched to a gene: 10. Per germline, CDR1 PRHDT and CDR2 FYEKMQ (reference sequence). The CDR3 DNA follows: TGTGCCAGCAGTTCCCGGGGGAGGGCGAACAATGAGCAGTTCTTC. This translates into CASSSRGRANNEQFF.

This chain joins TRBV3-1 and TRBJ2-7; TRBD1 matches 8 bases. The J call may be in error: the DNA end matches TRBJ2-1 better. The CDR3 spans 17 residues. Germline V gene data show CDR1 as LGHDT and CDR2 as YNNKEL (reference sequence). The CDR3 region has the DNA TGTGCCAGCAGCCCCAACCCCGGGACAGGTCGCTCCTACGAGCAGTTCTTC. Translating gives CASSPNPGTGRSYEQFF.

This rearrangement joins TRBV12-3 or TRBV12-4 to TRBJ2-5; D is unclear. The CDR3 length is 14 residues. V lost 6 bases, J lost 11 bases, and 22 bases lay in between. The CDR3 nucleotides are TGTGCCAGCAGAAGACCCCCCAACCTCTATGAGCAGTACTTC. Residues: CASRRPPNLYEQYF.

This clonotype was observed once. This chain links TRBV6-6 with TRBJ2-7; 15 nucleotides line up with TRBD2. The CDR3 loop spans 17 amino acids. Germline assignment: CDR1 MNHNY and CDR2 SVGAGI (reference sequence). The ends lost 1 base at V and 3 bases at J; junction bases unmatched: 4. The CDR3 bases are TGTGCCAGCAGTTACTTCGGACTAGCGGGGGGGGTCTACGAGCAGTACTTC. It yields the protein CASSYFGLAGGVYEQYF.

The table lists this clonotype with many counts. The genes are TRBV5-1 and TRBJ2-1; 10 bases match TRBD2. The length of the CDR3 is 14 residues. The germline V gene encodes CDR1 SGHRS and CDR2 YFSETQ. V trimming: 4 bases; J trimming: 5 bases; junction bases outside the gene matches: 3. In nucleotides, the CDR3 is TGCGCCAGCAGCGGAGCGGGGGGGAACAATGAGCAGTTCTTC. Protein product: CASSGAGGNNEQFF.

The chain links TRBV10-3 to TRBJ2-3; D is possibly TRBD2 (6 bases). Germline V gene sequence: CDR1 ENHRY, CDR2 SYGVKD. The CDR3 is made up of 14 amino acids. Trimming pared 3 bases from V and 2 bases from J, leaving 9 bases between. The CDR3 region is CAISDSGHTDTQYF. The CDR3 region has the DNA TGTGCCATCAGTGATAGCGGCCACACAGATACGCAGTATTTT.

As for this clonotype: With a much larger clone just one base away, this may be a read error. V is TRBV3-1 and J is TRBJ2-7; D gene unclear. The length of the CDR3 is 12 residues. The V and J ends lost 3 bases and 5 bases respectively, with 8 bases between them. The germline CDR1 and CDR2 sequences are LGHDT and YNNKEL (reference sequence). The CDR3, as DNA: TGTGCCAGCAGCCACCTGACCCACGAGCAGTACTTC. Translating gives CASSHLTHEQYF.

The V and J genes are TRBV11-2 and TRBJ2-5; D remains unclear. The ends were cut back, 3 bases at V and 2 bases at J, with 19 bases in the middle. Germline CDR1 is SGHAT and CDR2 is FQNNGV. The CDR3 has 17 residues. CDR3 DNA: TGTGCCAGCAGCTTCAGACGTTCTGGGCAGTATCAAGAGACCCAGTACTTC. As protein: CASSFRRSGQYQETQYF. Filled out from reference TRBV11-2 and TRBJ2-5, the complete variable domain reads EAGVAQSPRYKIIEKRQSVAFWCNPISGHATLYWYQQILGQGPKLLIQFQNNGVVDDSQLPKDRFSAERLKGVDSTLKIQPAKLEDSAVYLCASSFRRSGQYQETQYFGPGTRLLVL.

The chain is built from TRBV7-9 and TRBJ1-6; D may be TRBD1 (5 bases). This CDR3 is 14 amino acids long. Trimming removed 6 bases at V and 3 bases at J, with 9 bases between. The V gene's germline CDR1 is SEHNR and CDR2 FQNEAQ (reference sequence). CDR3 protein: CASSLDSYNSPLHF. DNA for the CDR3: TGTGCCAGCAGTCTCGACAGCTATAATTCACCCCTCCACTTT. The complete variable domain, with remaining parts taken from reference TRBV7-9 and TRBJ1-6, reads DTGVSQNPRHKITKRGQNVTFRCDPISEHNRLYWYRQTLGQGPEFLTYFQNEAQLEKSRLLSDRFSAERPKGSFSTLEIQRTEQGDSAMYLCASSLDSYNSPLHFGNGTRLTVT.

The CDR3 spells CASSFNSGGETQYF. The CDR3 DNA reads TGTGCCAGCAGTTTCAACTCCGGGGGGGAGACCCAGTACTTC. This rearrangement joins TRBV27 to TRBJ2-5, with TRBD2 matching 7 bases. J lost 5 bases, V lost 3 bases, and 6 bases had no gene match. The CDR3 consists of 14 residues. Germline V lookup: CDR1 MNHEY, CDR2 SMNVEV (reference sequence).

The genes are TRBV4-1 and TRBJ1-3; possible D gene TRBD1, 5 bases. The CDR3 has 16 amino acids. CDR1 and CDR2 from the germline V gene are MGHRA and YSYEKL. The V and J ends lost 0 bases and 0 bases respectively, with 9 bases between them. CDR3 region: CASSQEGQVSGNTIYF. CDR3 coding DNA: TGCGCCAGCAGCCAAGAGGGGCAGGTCTCTGGAAACACCATATATTTT.

This clonotype was recorded a few times. This chain connects TRBV3-1 to TRBJ2-6; TRBD1 matches 7 bases. CDR3 length: 15 amino acids. The germline V gene encodes CDR1 LGHDT and CDR2 YNNKEL (reference sequence). V lost 6 bases, J lost 2 bases, and 4 bases stayed unmatched. CDR3 amino acids: CASRGTGAGANVLTF. In DNA form, the CDR3 reads TGTGCCAGCAGGGGAACAGGGGCTGGGGCCAACGTCCTGACTTTC.

The chain combines TRBV29-1 with TRBJ2-7; 13 nucleotides agree with TRBD2. Germline values: CDR1 SQVTM, CDR2 ANQGSEA. There are 13 residues in the CDR3. The V segment lost 7 bases and the J segment 4 bases; nucleotides outside the gene matches: 4. DNA for the CDR3: TGCAGCGCCAAGGGACTAGCGGGATACGAGCAGTACTTC. Its protein is CSAKGLAGYEQYF.